This entry describes one T cell receptor (beta chain). This entry belongs to a study of blood T cell repertoires in COVID-19. This CDR3 region has 13 residues. CDR1 and CDR2 from the germline V gene are GTSNPN and SVGIG (reference sequence). Deletions cut 2 bases from V and 4 bases from J, with 11 bases between. Repertoires were generated with immunoSEQ multiplex PCR, while TCRdb's copy carries only in-frame clones and drops some. The sample has over 250,000 clones; 65% to 90% are singletons. Source material: peripheral blood. The chain carries TRBV30 and TRBJ1-2; no clear D. The clonotype comes from a human donor in a cohort sampled during active COVID-19. CDR3 sequence reads: CAWSLVRLYGYTF. The CDR3 DNA reads as TGTGCCTGGAGTTTGGTCAGACTCTATGGCTACACCTTC. Supplemented by reference TRBV30 and TRBJ1-2, the full variable domain reads SQTIHQWPATLVQPVGSPLSLECTVEGTSNPNLYWYRQAAGRGLQLLFYSVGIGQISSEVPQNLSASRPQDRQFILSSKKLLLSDSGFYLCAWSLVRLYGYTFGSGTRLTVV.